These 25 T cell receptor beta chains were all obtained from the same sample, sequenced in a study of response to subunit inactivated influenza vaccine. TCRdb re-analysed the RT-PCR reads in MiXCR, keeping a single row per CDR3 protein. The table shows over 400,000 distinct CDR3 sequences, with 11% occurring only once. This specimen consisted of PBMCs from blood, obtained about 40 days after vaccination. The receptors come from a man aged 50-59 years who received an inactivated influenza vaccine.

The sample holds a few counts of this clonotype. The CDR3 protein is CASRTGTGLSPLHF. The CDR3 nucleotides are TGTGCCAGCAGGACCGGGACAGGGCTATCACCCCTCCACTTT. This chain links TRBV6-1 with TRBJ1-6, with 9 bases matching TRBD1. J lost 10 bases, V lost 6 bases, and 7 bases had no gene match. This CDR3 is built from 14 residues. Germline V gene sequence: CDR1 MNHNS, CDR2 SASEGT.

CDR3 protein: CASSSRVAGVSDTQYF. The CDR3 DNA is TGTGCCAGCAGCTCCAGGGTGGCGGGAGTCTCAGATACGCAGTATTTT. The chain is built from TRBV7-2 and TRBJ2-3; TRBD2 aligns across 7 bases. The CDR3 loop spans 16 amino acids. Germline values: CDR1 SGHTA, CDR2 FQGNSA. The ends lost 4 bases at V and 4 bases at J; junction bases unmatched: 11.

There are many counts of this clonotype. In DNA form, the CDR3 reads TGTGCCACCAGTGACCCTACTACTTCGACCGGGGAGCTGTTTTTT. Encoded protein: CATSDPTTSTGELFF. The chain couples TRBV24-1 to TRBJ2-2; D remains ambiguous. V was trimmed by 4 bases and J by 5 bases, leaving 13 bases between them. The V gene's germline CDR1 is KGHDR and CDR2 SFDVKD. The CDR3 runs to 15 residues.

This clonotype appeared a few times. The chain links TRBV20-1 to TRBJ1-5; no definite D call. Germline assignment: CDR1 DFQATT and CDR2 SNEGSKA (reference sequence). This CDR3 comprises 15 residues. V was pared by 1 base and J by 3 bases, with 13 bases between. The CDR3 region is CSARGSGSLNQPQHF. The CDR3 region has the DNA TGCAGTGCTAGAGGGTCGGGGTCACTCAATCAGCCCCAGCATTTT.

This clonotype occurred many times. This rearrangement joins TRBV5-1 to TRBJ2-7; D unclear. Per germline, CDR1 SGHRS and CDR2 YFSETQ. There are 13 residues in the CDR3. Trimming stripped 0 bases from V and 5 bases from J, with 9 bases between. CDR3: CASSLAVSHEQYF. In DNA, the CDR3 is TGCGCCAGCAGCTTGGCCGTTAGCCACGAGCAGTACTTC.

This clonotype was recorded many times. V and J are TRBV12-3 or TRBV12-4 and TRBJ2-6; D might be TRBD2 (6 bases). Trimming shortened V by 3 bases and J by 2 bases, and 8 bases separated the two germline ends. This CDR3 is 15 amino acids long. CDR3 region: CASSFGGAGANVLTF. The CDR3 coding sequence is TGTGCCAGCAGTTTCGGCGGGGCTGGGGCCAACGTCCTGACTTTC.

This clonotype has ten or more counts. The chain uses TRBV12-3 or TRBV12-4 and TRBJ2-3, with TRBD1 matching 7 bases. With 7 bases clipped from V and 5 bases from J, the junction kept 3 bases outside the gene matches. The CDR3 sequence is 12 residues long. Here the CDR3 reads CASTGTVDTQYF. CDR3 nucleotides: TGTGCCAGCACCGGGACAGTAGATACGCAGTATTTT.

This clonotype has just a few counts. V and J are TRBV20-1 and TRBJ2-3, with D maybe TRBD1 (6 bases). The CDR3 is made up of 14 amino acids. V lost 4 bases and J 2 bases, leaving 13 bases between the germline ends. CDR1 DFQATT and CDR2 SNEGSKA come from the germline V gene (reference sequence). This CDR3 reads CSATRDTNTDTQYF. The CDR3 nucleotides read TGCAGTGCTACCCGGGACACCAACACAGATACGCAGTATTTT.

This clonotype was seen a few times. This chain connects TRBV5-5 to TRBJ2-7; D ambiguous. There are 12 residues in the CDR3. Trimming pared 2 bases from V and 7 bases from J, leaving 10 bases between. From germline, CDR1 is SGHKS and CDR2 YYEKEE (reference sequence). The CDR3 loop is CASSFGVLEQYF. CDR3 DNA sequence: TGTGCCAGCAGCTTTGGCGTGTTGGAGCAGTACTTC.

A few counts support this clonotype. Here the CDR3 reads CASSHGLVSGNEQFF. The CDR3 nucleotides are TGTGCCAGCAGCCATGGACTAGTGTCTGGGAATGAGCAGTTCTTC. The V call is TRBV12-3 or TRBV12-4, the J call TRBJ2-1, with 7 bases matching TRBD2. CDR3 length: 15 amino acids. Germline trimming cut 6 bases from V and 7 bases from J; bases unmatched to any gene: 12.

This clonotype was picked up many times. This chain links TRBV6-4 with TRBJ2-3, with D perhaps matching TRBD2 (6 bases). The CDR3 is 15 amino acids. Germline lookup yields CDR1 MRHNA and CDR2 SNTAGT. V was trimmed by 9 bases and J by 1 base, leaving 17 bases between them. CDR3 sequence (DNA): TGTGCCAGTTCCCCCTCGGGGGAACGCACAGATACGCAGTATTTT. Residues: CASSPSGERTDTQYF.

Notes on this clonotype: A read error may account for a junction end that differs from germline. The chain is built from TRBV20-1 and TRBJ2-3, with 8 nucleotides matching TRBD2. The CDR3 sequence is 15 residues long. Germline CDR1 DFQATT, CDR2 SNEGSKA (reference sequence). The CDR3 protein is CCALMPTSGTDTQYF. DNA of the CDR3: TGCTGTGCCCTCATGCCGACTAGCGGCACAGATACGCAGTATTTT.

This clonotype was observed many times. This chain uses TRBV20-1 with TRBJ2-7; the D gene is possibly TRBD1 (7 bases). The CDR3 runs to 16 residues. V was pared by 6 bases and J by 4 bases, with 25 bases between. From germline, CDR1 is DFQATT and CDR2 SNEGSKA (reference sequence). This CDR3 is CSAPNPGGGRRYEQYF. The CDR3 coding sequence is TGCAGTGCGCCAAACCCAGGGGGAGGCCGGAGGTACGAGCAGTACTTC.

The chain carries TRBV7-2 and TRBJ1-6; tentatively, D is TRBD1 (5 bases). The V gene lost 4 bases and the J gene lost 6 bases, with 13 bases spanning the gap. The CDR3 is 15 amino acids. Germline V CDR1 and CDR2: SGHTA, FQGNSA. The CDR3: CASSSRGALNSPLHF. CDR3 coding DNA: TGTGCCAGCAGCTCCCGCGGGGCGCTTAATTCACCCCTCCACTTT.

J is TRBJ2-3 and V is TRBV5-6; 11 nucleotides match TRBD2. Germline V gene lookup returns CDR1 SGHDT and CDR2 YYEEEE. The CDR3 has 16 amino acids. V lost 4 bases to trimming and J lost 7 bases; unmatched junction nucleotides: 11. CDR3 DNA sequence: TGTGCCAGCAGCCTAATGACTAGCGGGGAAGTCCATACGCAGTATTTT. Amino acids: CASSLMTSGEVHTQYF. Full variable domain (missing parts from reference TRBV5-6 and TRBJ2-3): DAGVTQSPTHLIKTRGQQVTLRCSPKSGHDTVSWYQQALGQGPQFIFQYYEEEERQRGNFPDRFSGHQFPNYSSELNVNALLLGDSALYLCASSLMTSGEVHTQYFGPGTRLTVL.

In its sample, this clonotype was seen many times. The CDR3 DNA sequence: TGTGCCAGCAGCTTAGCGCTGGGACCTGAGCAGTTCTTC. Protein: CASSLALGPEQFF. The V gene is TRBV7-2, the J gene TRBJ2-1, with D perhaps assigned TRBD1 or TRBD2 (5 bases each). CDR1 and CDR2 from the germline V gene are SGHTA and FQGNSA. Trimming removed 0 bases from V and 9 bases from J, with 9 bases in between. There are 13 residues in the CDR3.

In this sample, this clonotype turned up a few times. The chain links TRBV18 to TRBJ2-3, with 8 bases matching TRBD2. Germline CDR1 reads KGHSH; CDR2 reads LQKENI. The CDR3 length is 16 residues. Trimming removed 3 bases from V and 4 bases from J; junction bases left unmatched: 9. The CDR3 bases are TGTGCCAGCTCACCCCTCAGCGGGAGTAAGTCAGATACGCAGTATTTT. As protein: CASSPLSGSKSDTQYF.

This clonotype was seen a few times. The genes are TRBV11-2 and TRBJ2-5, with D perhaps given as TRBD1 or TRBD2 (6 bases each). Between the trimmed V and J ends, which lost 5 bases and 4 bases, there was a span of 11 bases. The CDR3 is 13 residues long. Germline CDR1 reads SGHAT; CDR2 reads FQNNGV. The CDR3 sequence: CASSGGPGETQYF. The CDR3 coding sequence is TGTGCCAGCAGCGGGGGGCCGGGAGAGACCCAGTACTTC.

The chain employs TRBV5-1 and TRBJ2-4; D tentatively reads TRBD1 or TRBD2 (5 bases each). V was pared by 3 bases and J by 4 bases, with 11 bases between. The CDR3 totals 14 residues. The germline CDR1 and CDR2 sequences are SGHRS and YFSETQ. The CDR3 is CASSSGTAKNIQYF. CDR3 sequence (DNA): TGCGCCAGCAGCTCCGGGACCGCTAAAAACATTCAGTACTTC. Combining the CDR3 with reference TRBV5-1 and TRBJ2-4 gives the whole variable domain KAGVTQTPRYLIKTRGQQVTLSCSPISGHRSVSWYQQTPGQGLQFLFEYFSETQRNKGNFPGRFSGRQFSNSRSEMNVSTLELGDSALYLCASSSGTAKNIQYFGAGTRLSVL.

CDR3 loop: CASSYTGGTQYF. The CDR3 bases are TGTGCCAGCAGTTACACCGGAGGGACCCAGTACTTC. The V and J genes are TRBV6-2 or TRBV6-3 and TRBJ2-5, with a tentative D call TRBD2 (5 bases). Germline V lookup: CDR1 MNHEY, CDR2 SVGEGT. Trimming took 2 bases from V and 7 from J, leaving 8 bases between them. The CDR3 is made up of 12 amino acids.

Comments on this clonotype: At one of its ends the junction is not consistent with the germline gene, which may arise from a read error. This rearrangement joins TRBV28 to TRBJ1-5; no firm D call. This CDR3 has 16 amino acids. Germline CDR1 MDHEN, CDR2 SYDVKM. CDR3 residues: CASSLRPGSGNLPQHF. Here the CDR3 DNA reads TGTGCCAGCAGTTTAAGGCCCGGGTCTGGGAATCTGCCCCAGCATTTT.

V gene TRBV7-8 combines with J gene TRBJ2-5; D possibly corresponds to TRBD1 (6 bases). The length of the CDR3 is 15 residues. Germline V lookup: CDR1 SGHVS, CDR2 FQNEAQ. Trimming took off 5 bases at V and 5 bases at J, with 18 bases between the two ends. CDR3 region: CASSPRRGRMETQYF. The CDR3 bases are TGTGCCAGCAGCCCCCGCAGGGGACGGATGGAGACCCAGTACTTC.

This clonotype was seen a handful of times. The gene calls are TRBV5-1 and TRBJ2-7; TRBD1 agrees at 8 bases. Trimming removed 4 bases from V and 6 bases from J; junction bases left unmatched: 9. This CDR3 spans 14 amino acids. The germline CDR1 and CDR2 sequences are SGHRS and YFSETQ. The CDR3 DNA sequence: TGCGCCAGCAGCGTGGGACAGGAGGGCCTCGAGCAGTACTTC. It specifies CASSVGQEGLEQYF.

V and J are TRBV12-3 or TRBV12-4 and TRBJ1-6; D may be TRBD1 (5 bases). The CDR3 runs 14 residues. The V and J ends lost 3 bases and 10 bases respectively, with 13 bases between them. The CDR3 reads CASSFMGRGSPLHF. Here the CDR3 DNA reads TGTGCCAGCAGTTTTATGGGCCGGGGGTCACCCCTCCACTTT.

The sample holds a few counts of this clonotype. This chain joins TRBV30 and TRBJ2-2; a possible D gene is TRBD2 (6 bases). CDR1 and CDR2 (germline): GTSNPN, SVGIG (reference sequence). V dropped 2 bases and J dropped 3 bases, with 19 bases sitting between them. CDR3 length equals 17 residues. This chain's CDR3 is CAWSRSRDFLYTGELFF. CDR3 nucleotides: TGTGCCTGGAGTCGGTCCCGGGACTTTCTCTACACCGGGGAGCTGTTTTTT.